The sequence of this T cell receptor beta chain was determined in a study of blood T cell repertoires in COVID-19. The table came from immunoSEQ multiplex PCR; TCRdb's copy has only in-frame clones and leaves some out. Among roughly 300,000 clones listed, more than 75% were seen once. Those enrolled, adults aged roughly 18 to 100 years, came from 24 US areas. Participants' own reports of clinical history determined their cohort assignment. Losses at the gene ends were 4 bases for V and 7 bases for J; bases not matched to a gene: 8. The CDR3 spans 15 residues. The germline V gene has CDR1 SGHTA and CDR2 FQGNSA.

The sequenced material came from PBMCs or T cells enriched from blood (not recorded which). This TCR derives from a woman aged 25 to 39 who had recovered from COVID-19. V and J are TRBV7-2 and TRBJ1-4, with TRBD1 matching 8 bases. The CDR3, as DNA: TGTGCCAGCAGCTCGACCGGGACAGGCTTTGAAAAACTGTTTTTT. Translated: CASSSTGTGFEKLFF.